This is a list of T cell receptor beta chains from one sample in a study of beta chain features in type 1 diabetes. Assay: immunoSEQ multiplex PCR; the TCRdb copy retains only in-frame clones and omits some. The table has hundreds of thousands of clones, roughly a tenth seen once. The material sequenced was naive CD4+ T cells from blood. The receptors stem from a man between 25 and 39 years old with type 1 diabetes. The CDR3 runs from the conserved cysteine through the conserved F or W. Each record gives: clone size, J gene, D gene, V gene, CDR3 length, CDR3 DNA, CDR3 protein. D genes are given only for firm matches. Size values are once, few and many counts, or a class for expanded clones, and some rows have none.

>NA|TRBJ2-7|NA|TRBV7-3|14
TGTGCCAGCATCCCTGGAGGGTTCTCCTACGAGCAGTACTTC
CASIPGGFSYEQYF
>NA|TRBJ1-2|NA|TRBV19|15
TGTGCCAGTAGCCCCCCGGCGGGGCTAGTCTGGGGCTACACCTTC
CASSPPAGLVWGYTF
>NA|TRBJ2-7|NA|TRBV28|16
TGTGCCAGCACAAATGGGGGACACCCTAGATCCTACGAGCAGTACTTC
CASTNGGHPRSYEQYF
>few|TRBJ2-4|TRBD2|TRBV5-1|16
TGCGCCAGCAGCTTGGAAGTGACTAGCGGAAAAAACATTCAGTACTTC
CASSLEVTSGKNIQYF
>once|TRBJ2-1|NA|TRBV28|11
TGTGCCAGCAGTTTCTTCGATGAGCAGTTCTTC
CASSFFDEQFF
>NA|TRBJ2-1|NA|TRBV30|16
TGTGCCTGGAGGGACCGCGGGACAGTGAACTACAATGAGCAGTTCTTC
CAWRDRGTVNYNEQFF
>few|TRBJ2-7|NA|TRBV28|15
TGTGCCAGCAGTCCGATAACTTTCGGCTCCTACGAGCAGTACTTC
CASSPITFGSYEQYF
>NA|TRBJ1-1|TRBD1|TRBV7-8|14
TGTGCCAGCAGCTTCCGGACAGGGAACACTGAAGCTTTCTTT
CASSFRTGNTEAFF
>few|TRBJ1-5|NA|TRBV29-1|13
TGCAGCGTTTTGACAGGTAGCAATCAGCCCCAGCATTTT
CSVLTGSNQPQHF
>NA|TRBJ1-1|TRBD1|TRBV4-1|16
TGCGCCAGCAGCCAAGGGGGACAGCTCATGAACACTGAAGCTTTCTTT
CASSQGGQLMNTEAFF
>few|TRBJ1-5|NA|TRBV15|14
TGTGCCACCAGCAGAGATCAATCCCAGGCGCCCCAGCATTTT
CATSRDQSQAPQHF